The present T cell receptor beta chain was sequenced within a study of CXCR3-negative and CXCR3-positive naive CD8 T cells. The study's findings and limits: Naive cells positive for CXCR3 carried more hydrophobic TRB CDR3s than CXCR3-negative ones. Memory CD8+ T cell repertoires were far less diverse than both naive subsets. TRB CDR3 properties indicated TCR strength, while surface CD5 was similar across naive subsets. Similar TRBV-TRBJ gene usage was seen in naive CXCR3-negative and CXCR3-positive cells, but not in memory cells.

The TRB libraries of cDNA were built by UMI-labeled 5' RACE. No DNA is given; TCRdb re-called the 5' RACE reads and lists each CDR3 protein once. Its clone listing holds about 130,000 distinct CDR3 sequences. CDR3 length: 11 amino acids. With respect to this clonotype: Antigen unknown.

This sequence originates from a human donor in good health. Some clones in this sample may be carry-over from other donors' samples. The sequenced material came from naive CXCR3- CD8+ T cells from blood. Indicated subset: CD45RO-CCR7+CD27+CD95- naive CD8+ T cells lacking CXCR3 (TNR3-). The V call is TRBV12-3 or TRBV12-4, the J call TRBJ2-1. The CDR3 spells CASTANNEQFF.